The next 7 T cell receptor beta chains were all read from a single sample in a study of response to subunit inactivated influenza vaccine. TCRdb re-derived calls from the RT-PCR reads in MiXCR, one entry per CDR3 protein. Of around 570,000 distinct CDR3 sequences in the sample, about 7.6% were seen once. Sequences were derived from PBMCs from blood, sampled less than 30 months after vaccination. The source of these receptors is a man aged 50 to 69 who received an inactivated influenza vaccine.

The V and J genes are TRBV10-3 and TRBJ2-1; 9 bases are a match to TRBD1. The length of the CDR3 is 14 residues. V dropped 10 bases and J dropped 5; count of bases not matched to a gene: 9. CDR1 is ENHRY and CDR2 is SYGVKD in the germline V gene. The DNA for the CDR3 is TGTGCCACCATTCCGGGACAGGGAAACAATGAGCAGTTCTTC. Translated: CATIPGQGNNEQFF.

This rearrangement joins TRBV11-2 to TRBJ1-2; perhaps TRBD1 as D (5 bases). The V and J ends lost 4 bases and 4 bases respectively, with 16 bases between them. Germline V gene lookup returns CDR1 SGHAT and CDR2 FQNNGV. The CDR3 runs to 15 residues. CDR3 sequence: CASSSGGGDLYGYTF. The CDR3 DNA reads as TGTGCCAGCAGCTCCGGGGGGGGAGACCTCTATGGCTACACCTTC. Together with reference TRBV11-2 and TRBJ1-2, the CDR3 gives the full variable domain: EAGVAQSPRYKIIEKRQSVAFWCNPISGHATLYWYQQILGQGPKLLIQFQNNGVVDDSQLPKDRFSAERLKGVDSTLKIQPAKLEDSAVYLCASSSGGGDLYGYTFGSGTRLTVV.

In its sample, this clonotype was seen a few times. The chain joins TRBV29-1 to TRBJ1-2; tentative D call: TRBD1 (6 bases). The V gene's germline CDR1 is SQVTM and CDR2 ANQGSEA. The CDR3 runs to 13 residues. The V end was cut by 4 bases, the J end by 2 bases, with 11 bases between. CDR3 bases: TGCAGCGTTGTGGAGAGGGGGAACTATGGCTACACCTTC. Its translation is CSVVERGNYGYTF.

This clonotype turned up a few times. The chain joins TRBV20-1 to TRBJ2-7, with a weak D call TRBD1 (5 bases). Germline CDR1 reads DFQATT; CDR2 reads SNEGSKA (reference sequence). This CDR3 has 13 amino acids. The V and J ends lost 4 bases and 7 bases respectively, with 17 bases between them. As DNA, the CDR3 is TGCAGTGCTAAGACCGAGTACAAGGGGGAGCAGTACTTC. It is translated as CSAKTEYKGEQYF.

The chain is built from TRBV27 and TRBJ1-2, with TRBD1 as a possible D gene (5 bases). Trimming stripped 5 bases from V and 8 bases from J, with 21 bases between. The CDR3 spans 15 residues. Germline V gene lookup returns CDR1 MNHEY and CDR2 SMNVEV (reference sequence). The CDR3 loop reads CASSPLPGLREGYTF. As DNA, the CDR3 is TGTGCCAGCAGTCCGCTACCGGGACTTAGGGAGGGCTACACCTTC.

This clonotype showed up many times. The chain uses TRBV5-1 and TRBJ2-3; tentative D call: TRBD1 (5 bases). Germline V CDR1 and CDR2: SGHRS, YFSETQ. This CDR3 is 14 amino acids long. With 1 base removed from V and 5 bases from J, the gap between germline ends came to 11 bases. CDR3 region: CASSLQGRGDTQYF. CDR3 bases: TGCGCCAGCAGCTTGCAGGGTCGAGGAGATACGCAGTATTTT.

In its sample, this clonotype was seen a few times. The chain recombines TRBV2 with TRBJ1-5; D may be TRBD1 (6 bases). The germline V and J ends were trimmed by 6 bases and 0 bases, with 15 bases remaining between them. Germline CDR1 SNHLY, CDR2 FYNNEI. This CDR3 has 16 residues. The CDR3 nucleotides are TGTGCCAGCAGACACCGGGACACCTATAGCAATCAGCCCCAGCATTTT. Its translation is CASRHRDTYSNQPQHF.